This T cell receptor (beta chain) was documented in a study of circulating and synovial CD4+ cells in juvenile arthritis. Concerning this clone itself: Its antigen is not identified.

Study results and limitations: The pathogenic-like versus bulk T cell difference escaped Vbeta family analysis. Diversity here was lower than in bulk blood CD4 cells.

The repertoire was sequenced with immunoSEQ multiplex PCR; TCRdb's copy has only in-frame clones and lacks some. The table has about 33,000 clones, nearly 95% seen once. This TCR was recovered from a human donor with juvenile idiopathic arthritis. Specimen: CD4+ T cells from blood.

As DNA, the CDR3 is TGTGCCAGCAGCCAGGGGGGGGGCCTAGCGGGAGATACGCAGTATTTT. Translated: CASSQGGGLAGDTQYF. The chain has TRBV28 and TRBJ2-3, with a possible D match to TRBD2 (8 bases). Germline loops: CDR1 MDHEN, CDR2 SYDVKM. There are 16 residues in the CDR3. The V and J ends lost 6 bases and 5 bases respectively, with 21 bases between them.